The present T cell receptor beta chain was sequenced within a study of siplizumab effects on memory and regulatory T cells. Overall study findings and caveats: There was no confirmation of the suppressive function of proliferating Tregs from siplizumab cultures.

A note on this clone: No antigen is known for it.

Germline trimming cut 5 bases from V and 7 bases from J; bases unmatched to any gene: 10. CDR3 length equals 15 residues. CDR1 and CDR2 from the germline V gene are SGHTA and FQGNSA. TCRdb keeps only in-frame clones here, not all; method: immunoSEQ multiplex PCR. This sample carries some 65,000 clones, approximately 89% of them seen once, and the ten largest clones take 1.5% to 2%. The TCR was taken from a human donor in good health. Source material: Tregs sorted from blood. The chain uses TRBV7-2 and TRBJ2-1; 8 bases align to TRBD2. CDR3 bases: TGTGCCAGCAGCGGGGGGGGAGCGGGAGTGAATGAGCAGTTCTTC. Protein sequence: CASSGGGAGVNEQFF.